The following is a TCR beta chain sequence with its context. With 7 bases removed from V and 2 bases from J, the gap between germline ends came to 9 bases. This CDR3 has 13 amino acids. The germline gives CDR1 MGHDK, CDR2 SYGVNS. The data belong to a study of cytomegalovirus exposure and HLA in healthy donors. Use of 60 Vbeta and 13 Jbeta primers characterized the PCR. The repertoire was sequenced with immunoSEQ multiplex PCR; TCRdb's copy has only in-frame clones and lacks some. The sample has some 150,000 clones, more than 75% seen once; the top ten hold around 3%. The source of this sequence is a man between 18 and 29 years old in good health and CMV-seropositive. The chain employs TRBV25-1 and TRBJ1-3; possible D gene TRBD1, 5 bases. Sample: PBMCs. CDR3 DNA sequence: TGTGCCAGCATGACGGGGGCTGGAAACACCATATATTTT. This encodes CASMTGAGNTIYF.